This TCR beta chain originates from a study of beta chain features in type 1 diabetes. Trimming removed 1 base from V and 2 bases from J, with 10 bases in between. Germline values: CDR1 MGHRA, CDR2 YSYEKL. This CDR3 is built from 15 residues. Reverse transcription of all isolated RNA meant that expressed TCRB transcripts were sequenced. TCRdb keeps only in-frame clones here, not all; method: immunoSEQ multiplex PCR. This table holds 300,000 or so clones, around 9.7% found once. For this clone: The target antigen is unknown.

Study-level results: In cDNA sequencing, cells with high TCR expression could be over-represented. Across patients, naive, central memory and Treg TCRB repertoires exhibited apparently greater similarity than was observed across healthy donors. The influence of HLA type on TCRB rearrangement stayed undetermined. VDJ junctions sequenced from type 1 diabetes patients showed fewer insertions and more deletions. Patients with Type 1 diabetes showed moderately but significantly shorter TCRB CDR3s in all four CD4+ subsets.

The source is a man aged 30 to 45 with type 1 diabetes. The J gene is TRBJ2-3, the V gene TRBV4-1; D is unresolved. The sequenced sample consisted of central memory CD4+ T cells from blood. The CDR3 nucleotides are TGCGCCAGCAGCCAAGTTGAGGTCGACACAGATACGCAGTATTTT. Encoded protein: CASSQVEVDTDTQYF.